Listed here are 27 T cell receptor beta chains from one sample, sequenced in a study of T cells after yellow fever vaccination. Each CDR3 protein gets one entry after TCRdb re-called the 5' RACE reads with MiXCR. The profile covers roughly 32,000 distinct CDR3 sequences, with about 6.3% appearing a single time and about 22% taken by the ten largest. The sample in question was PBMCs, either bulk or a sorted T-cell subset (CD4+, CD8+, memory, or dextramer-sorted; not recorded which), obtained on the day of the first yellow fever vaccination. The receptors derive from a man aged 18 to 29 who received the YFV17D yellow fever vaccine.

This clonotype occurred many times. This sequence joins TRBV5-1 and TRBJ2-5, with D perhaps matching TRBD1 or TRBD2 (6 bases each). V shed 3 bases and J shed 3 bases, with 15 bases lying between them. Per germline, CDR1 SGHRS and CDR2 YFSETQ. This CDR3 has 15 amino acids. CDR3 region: CASSWNPGAKETQYF. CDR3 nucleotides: TGCGCCAGCAGCTGGAACCCGGGGGCTAAAGAGACCCAGTACTTC.

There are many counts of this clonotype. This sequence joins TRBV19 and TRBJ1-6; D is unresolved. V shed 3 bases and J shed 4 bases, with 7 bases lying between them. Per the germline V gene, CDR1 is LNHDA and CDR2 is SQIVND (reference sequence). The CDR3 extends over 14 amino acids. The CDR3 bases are TGTGCCAGTAGTATTCGCCCGTATAATTCACCCCTCCACTTT. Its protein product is CASSIRPYNSPLHF. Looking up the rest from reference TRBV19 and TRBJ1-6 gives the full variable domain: DGGITQSPKYLFRKEGQNVTLSCEQNLNHDAMYWYRQDPGQGLRLIYYSQIVNDFQKGDIAEGYSVSREKKESFPLTVTSAQKNPTAFYLCASSIRPYNSPLHFGNGTRLTVT.

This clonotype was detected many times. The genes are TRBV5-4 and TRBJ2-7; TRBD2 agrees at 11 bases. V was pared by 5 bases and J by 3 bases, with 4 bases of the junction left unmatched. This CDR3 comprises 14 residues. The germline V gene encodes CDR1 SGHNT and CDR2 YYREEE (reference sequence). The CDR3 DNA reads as TGTGCCAGCAGGAAGGGACTAGCGGACTACGAGCAGTACGTC. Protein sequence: CASRKGLADYEQYV.

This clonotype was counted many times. CDR3 in amino acids: CASSLEGTGESEQYF. CDR3 DNA: TGTGCCAGCAGCTTAGAAGGGACAGGGGAGAGCGAGCAGTACTTC. The V call is TRBV7-2, the J call TRBJ2-7; 10 nucleotides line up with TRBD1. This CDR3 comprises 15 residues. The germline V gene has CDR1 SGHTA and CDR2 FQGNSA. J was trimmed by 6 bases and V by 1 base; bases with no gene match: 6.

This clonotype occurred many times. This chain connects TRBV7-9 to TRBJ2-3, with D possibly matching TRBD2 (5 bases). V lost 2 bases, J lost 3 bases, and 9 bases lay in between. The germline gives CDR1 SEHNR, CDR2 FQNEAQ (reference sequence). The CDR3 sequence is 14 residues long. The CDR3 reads CASSLPRVTDTQYF. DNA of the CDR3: TGTGCCAGCAGCTTACCGCGGGTAACAGATACGCAGTATTTT.

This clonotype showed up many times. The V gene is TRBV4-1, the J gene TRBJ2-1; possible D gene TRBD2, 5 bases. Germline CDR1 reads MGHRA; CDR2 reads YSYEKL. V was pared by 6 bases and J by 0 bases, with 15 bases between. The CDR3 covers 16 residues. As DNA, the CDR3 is TGCGCCAGCAGAGAAAGGACTCTAAGCTCCTACAATGAGCAGTTCTTC. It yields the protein CASRERTLSSYNEQFF.

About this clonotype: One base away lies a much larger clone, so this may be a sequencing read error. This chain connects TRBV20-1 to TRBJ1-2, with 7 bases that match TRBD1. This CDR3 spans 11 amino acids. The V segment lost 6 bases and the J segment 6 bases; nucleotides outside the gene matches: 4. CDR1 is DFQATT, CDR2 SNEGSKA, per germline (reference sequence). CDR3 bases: TGCAGTGCAGGGACAGTAAATGGCTACACCTTC. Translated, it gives CSAGTVNGYTF.

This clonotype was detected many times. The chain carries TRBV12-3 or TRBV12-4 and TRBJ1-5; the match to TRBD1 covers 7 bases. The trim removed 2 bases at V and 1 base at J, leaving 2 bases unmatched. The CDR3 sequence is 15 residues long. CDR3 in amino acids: CASSLRGGSNQPQHF. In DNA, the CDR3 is TGTGCCAGCAGTTTACGAGGGGGCAGCAATCAGCCCCAGCATTTT.

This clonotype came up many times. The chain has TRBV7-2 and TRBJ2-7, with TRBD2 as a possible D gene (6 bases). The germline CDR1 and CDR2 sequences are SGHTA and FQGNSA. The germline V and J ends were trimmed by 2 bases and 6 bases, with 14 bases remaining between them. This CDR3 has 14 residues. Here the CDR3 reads CASSLNRGSGEQYF. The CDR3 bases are TGTGCCAGCAGCTTAAACCGGGGGAGCGGCGAGCAGTACTTC.

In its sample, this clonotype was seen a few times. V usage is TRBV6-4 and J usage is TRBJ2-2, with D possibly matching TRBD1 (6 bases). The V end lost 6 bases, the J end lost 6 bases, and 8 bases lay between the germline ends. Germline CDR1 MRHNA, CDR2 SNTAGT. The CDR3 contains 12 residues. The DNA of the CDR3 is TGTGCCAGCAGCCAGGGGTCCGGGGAGCTGTTTTTT. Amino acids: CASSQGSGELFF.

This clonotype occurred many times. The CDR3 nucleotides are TGTGCCAGCAGCTTAGGTGGGGGCAGGGGTGGGGAAAAACTGTTTTTT. As protein: CASSLGGGRGGEKLFF. The genes are TRBV7-2 and TRBJ1-4; possibly TRBD1 for D (6 bases). CDR1 and CDR2 from the germline V gene are SGHTA and FQGNSA. The CDR3 sequence is 16 residues long. With 1 base removed from V and 8 bases from J, the gap between germline ends came to 17 bases.

CDR3 residues: CASSRSGELFF. CDR3 DNA sequence: TGTGCCAGCAGTCGATCCGGGGAGCTGTTTTTT. The chain employs TRBV12-3 or TRBV12-4 and TRBJ2-2; D ambiguous. The CDR3 has 11 amino acids. Trimming shortened V by 5 bases and J by 6 bases, and 4 bases separated the two germline ends.

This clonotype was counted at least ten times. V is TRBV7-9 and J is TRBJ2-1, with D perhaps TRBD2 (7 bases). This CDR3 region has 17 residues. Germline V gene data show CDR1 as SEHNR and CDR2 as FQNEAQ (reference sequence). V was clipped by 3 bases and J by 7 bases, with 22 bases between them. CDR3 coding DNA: TGTGCCAGCAGCTTTAACCGCGGGGGCTCCTCCCAGAATGAGCAGTTCTTC. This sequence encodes CASSFNRGGSSQNEQFF.

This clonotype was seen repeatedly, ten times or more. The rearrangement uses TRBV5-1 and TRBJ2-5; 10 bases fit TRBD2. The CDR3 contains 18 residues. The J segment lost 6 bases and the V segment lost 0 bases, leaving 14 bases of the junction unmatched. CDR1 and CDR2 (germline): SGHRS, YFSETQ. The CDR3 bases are TGCGCCAGCAGCTTGGTTGCGAGCGGGGGGGCTATTGGAAAGACCCAGTACTTC. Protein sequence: CASSLVASGGAIGKTQYF.

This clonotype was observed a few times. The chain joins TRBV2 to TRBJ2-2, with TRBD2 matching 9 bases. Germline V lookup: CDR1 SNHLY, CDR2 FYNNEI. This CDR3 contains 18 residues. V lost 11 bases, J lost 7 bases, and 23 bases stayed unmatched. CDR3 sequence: CAFSAATLRGGLGGELFF. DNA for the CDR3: TGTGCCTTCAGTGCCGCGACTTTGCGGGGGGGCCTCGGCGGGGAGCTGTTTTTT. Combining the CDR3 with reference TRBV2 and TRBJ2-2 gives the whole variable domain EPEVTQTPSHQVTQMGQEVILRCVPISNHLYFYWYRQILGQKVEFLVSFYNNEISEKSEIFDDQFSVERPDGSNFTLKIRSTKLEDSAMYFCAFSAATLRGGLGGELFFGEGSRLTVL.

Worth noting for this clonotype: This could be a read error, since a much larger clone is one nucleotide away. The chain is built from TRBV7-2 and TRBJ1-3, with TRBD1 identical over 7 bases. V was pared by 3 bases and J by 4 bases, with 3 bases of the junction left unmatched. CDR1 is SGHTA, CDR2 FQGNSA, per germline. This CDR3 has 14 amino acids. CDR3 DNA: TGTGCCAGCAGCTTGACAGGGTTCGGAAACACCATATATTTT. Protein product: CASSLTGFGNTIYF.

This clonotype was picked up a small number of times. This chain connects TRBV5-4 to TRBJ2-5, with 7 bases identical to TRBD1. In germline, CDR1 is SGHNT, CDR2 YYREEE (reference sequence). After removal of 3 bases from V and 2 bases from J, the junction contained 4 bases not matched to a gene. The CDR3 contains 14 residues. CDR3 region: CASSWGQKQETQYF. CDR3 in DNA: TGTGCCAGCAGCTGGGGACAGAAACAAGAGACCCAGTACTTC.

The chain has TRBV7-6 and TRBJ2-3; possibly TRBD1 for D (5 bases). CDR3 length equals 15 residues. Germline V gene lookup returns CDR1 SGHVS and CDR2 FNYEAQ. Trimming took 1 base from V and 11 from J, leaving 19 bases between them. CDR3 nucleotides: TGTGCCAGCAGCTTAGTGTGGGCTAACCAAGGGGAGCAGTATTTT. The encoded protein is CASSLVWANQGEQYF.

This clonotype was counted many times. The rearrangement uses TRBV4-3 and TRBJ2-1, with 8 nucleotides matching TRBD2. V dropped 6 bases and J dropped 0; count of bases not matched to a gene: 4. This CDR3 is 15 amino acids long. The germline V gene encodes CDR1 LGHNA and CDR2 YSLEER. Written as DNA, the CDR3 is TGCGCCAGCAGTCCCGGGACTAGCTCCTACAATGAGCAGTTCTTC. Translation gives CASSPGTSSYNEQFF.

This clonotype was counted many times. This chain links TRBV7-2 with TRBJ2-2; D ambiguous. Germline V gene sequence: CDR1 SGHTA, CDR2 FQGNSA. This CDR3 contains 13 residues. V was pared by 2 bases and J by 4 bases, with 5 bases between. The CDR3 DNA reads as TGTGCCAGCAGCTTATACTCCACCGGGGAGCTGTTTTTT. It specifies CASSLYSTGELFF.

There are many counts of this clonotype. The CDR3: CASSQSTGTSGTDTQYF. The CDR3 region has the DNA TGTGCCAGCAGCCAATCCACCGGGACTAGCGGCACAGATACGCAGTATTTT. This rearrangement joins TRBV14 to TRBJ2-3; 10 bases line up with TRBD2. The CDR3 loop spans 17 amino acids. Germline CDR1 reads SGHDN; CDR2 reads FVKESK. V was clipped by 2 bases and J by 1 base; unmatched bases: 6.

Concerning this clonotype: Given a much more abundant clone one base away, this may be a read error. Here the CDR3 reads CATSDSRGMNTESFF. The CDR3 DNA is TGTGCCACCAGTGATTCGCGGGGAATGAACACTGAATCTTTCTTT. The V gene is TRBV24-1, the J gene TRBJ1-1; D gene ambiguous. The length of the CDR3 is 15 residues. Germline V gene data show CDR1 as KGHDR and CDR2 as SFDVKD.

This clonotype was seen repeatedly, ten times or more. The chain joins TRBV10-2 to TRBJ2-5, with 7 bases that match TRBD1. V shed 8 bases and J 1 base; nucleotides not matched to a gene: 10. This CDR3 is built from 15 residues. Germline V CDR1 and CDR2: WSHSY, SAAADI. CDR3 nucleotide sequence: TGCGCCAGCCTAGAGGCAGGGGGAGTCCAAGAGACCCAGTACTTC. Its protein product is CASLEAGGVQETQYF.

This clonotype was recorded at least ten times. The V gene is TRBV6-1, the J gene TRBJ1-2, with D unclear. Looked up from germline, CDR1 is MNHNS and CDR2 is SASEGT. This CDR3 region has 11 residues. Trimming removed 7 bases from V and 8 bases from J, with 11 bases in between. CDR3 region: CASTTTRGYTF. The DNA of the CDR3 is TGTGCCAGCACCACTACGAGGGGCTACACCTTC.

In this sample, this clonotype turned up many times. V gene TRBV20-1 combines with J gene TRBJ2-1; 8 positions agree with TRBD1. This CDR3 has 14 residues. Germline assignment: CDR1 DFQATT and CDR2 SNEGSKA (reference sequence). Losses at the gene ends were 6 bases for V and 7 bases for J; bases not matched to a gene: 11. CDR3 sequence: CSAPRQGALNEQFF. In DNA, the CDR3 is TGCAGTGCCCCACGCCAGGGGGCGTTGAATGAGCAGTTCTTC.

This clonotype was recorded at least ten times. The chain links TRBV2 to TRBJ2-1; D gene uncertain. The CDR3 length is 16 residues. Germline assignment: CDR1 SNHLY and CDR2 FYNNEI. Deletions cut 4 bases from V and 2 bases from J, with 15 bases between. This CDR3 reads CASSGRQGSAYNEQFF. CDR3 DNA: TGTGCCAGCAGTGGAAGACAAGGTTCGGCCTACAATGAGCAGTTCTTC.

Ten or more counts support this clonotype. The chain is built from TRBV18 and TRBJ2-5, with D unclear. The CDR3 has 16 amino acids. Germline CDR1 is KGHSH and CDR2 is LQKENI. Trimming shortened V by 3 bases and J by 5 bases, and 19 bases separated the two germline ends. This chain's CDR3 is CASSPGFWTTRETQYF. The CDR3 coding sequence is TGTGCCAGCTCACCTGGATTTTGGACCACCCGGGAGACCCAGTACTTC.